The rows below give T cell receptor beta chains drawn from one sample of a study of blood T cell repertoires in COVID-19. The assay was immunoSEQ multiplex PCR, and TCRdb's table has in-frame clones only and misses some. The table has 70,000 to 90,000 clones, more than 75% seen once. The sequenced sample was peripheral blood. These TCRs come from a man of 80 years or more with active or convalescent COVID-19. CDR3s include the opening cysteine and the closing phenylalanine or tryptophan. The order of the fields is V gene, clone size, D gene, J gene, CDR3 DNA, CDR3 protein. A D gene is named only where the DNA matches it firmly. Size is stated for part of the rows, as once, few or many counts, or as a class when the clone is expanded.

TRBV5-1,NA,TRBD1,TRBJ1-1,TGCGCCAGCAGCGATCGGGACAGTAGCCAGAACACTGAAGCTTTCTTT,CASSDRDSSQNTEAFF
TRBV4-1,NA,NA,TRBJ2-1,TGCGCCAGCAGCCTTAGCGGAACCTACAATGAGCAGTTCTTC,CASSLSGTYNEQFF
TRBV5-1,NA,NA,TRBJ1-1,TGCGCCAGCAGCCCGCAGGGATCCACTGAAGCTTTCTTT,CASSPQGSTEAFF
TRBV7-9,NA,TRBD2,TRBJ2-1,TGTGCCAGCAGCTTAAGCGGGGGGCCTTACAATGAGCAGTTCTTC,CASSLSGGPYNEQFF
TRBV19,once,TRBD2,TRBJ2-3,TGTGCCAGTACGAACCATCCCGGGACTAGCTTTATAGATACGCAGTATTTT,CASTNHPGTSFIDTQYF
TRBV6-5,NA,NA,TRBJ1-1,TGTGCCAGCAGTTACTCGATGCGGGGTCACACTGAAGCTTTCTTT,CASSYSMRGHTEAFF
TRBV18,few,TRBD1,TRBJ1-6,TGTGCCAGCTCATCGGGGACAGGGGGAAATTCACCCCTCCACTTT,CASSSGTGGNSPLHF
TRBV6-6,NA,NA,TRBJ2-1,TGTGCCAGCAGCCCCACCGGGATTCATGCGGTTGAGCAGTTCTTC,CASSPTGIHAVEQFF
TRBV5-1,once,NA,TRBJ2-5,TGCGCCACCAGGACCGGGAACCAAGAGACCCAGTACTTC,CATRTGNQETQYF
TRBV5-1,NA,NA,TRBJ2-5,TGCGCCAGCAGCTCCAGGGAGACCCAGTACTTC,CASSSRETQYF
TRBV21-1,NA,NA,TRBJ1-2,TGTGCCAGCAGCAAAGGGGAGGGAAGGACTAACTATGGCTACACCTTC,CASSKGEGRTNYGYTF
TRBV28,NA,NA,TRBJ1-5,TGTGCCAGCAGTTTTGGGAGGGGCGATCAGCCCCAGCATTTT,CASSFGRGDQPQHF
TRBV19,NA,NA,TRBJ2-2,TGTGCCAGCGCCGTGACAGTGAACACCGGGGAGCTGTTTTTT,CASAVTVNTGELFF
TRBV19,NA,TRBD2,TRBJ2-5,TGTGCCAGTACTAGCGGGGGGAAAGAGACCCAGTACTTC,CASTSGGKETQYF
TRBV7-2,NA,NA,TRBJ2-3,TGTGCCAGCAGCCCAAGCGGCGCCCATACGCAGTATTTT,CASSPSGAHTQYF
TRBV28,NA,NA,TRBJ1-1,TGTGCCAGCAGCCCCCGTCGGAACACTGAAGCTTTCTTT,CASSPRRNTEAFF
TRBV9,NA,NA,TRBJ1-1,TGTGCCAGCAGCGCGGAAATCGGGTCAGCTACGCCGAACACTGAAGCTTTCTTT,CASSAEIGSATPNTEAFF
TRBV19,NA,NA,TRBJ1-4,TGTGCCAGTAGAGCGCGCGGGGGGCATGAAAAACTGTTTTTT,CASRARGGHEKLFF
TRBV19,NA,NA,TRBJ2-5,TGTGCCAGTCGGCGGGACGCCGGGGAGACCCAGTACTTC,CASRRDAGETQYF
TRBV18,NA,NA,TRBJ1-1,TGTGCCAGCTCACGAGTGGAGACTGAAGCTTTCTTT,CASSRVETEAFF
TRBV28,NA,TRBD1,TRBJ1-6,TGTGCCAGTTTCGACAGGGCTTCACCCCTCCACTTT,CASFDRASPLHF
TRBV5-6,NA,NA,TRBJ2-6,TGTGCCAGCAGCTTACAACAGGGTTCCAACGTCCTGACTTTC,CASSLQQGSNVLTF
TRBV23-1,NA,NA,TRBJ2-4,TGCGCCAGCAGTCAATCGATCACAGGGACCATTCAGTACTTC,CASSQSITGTIQYF
TRBV6-1,NA,NA,TRBJ1-1,TGTGCCAGCAGTGAAGTCGTGGCAAGGAGCACTGAAGCTTTCTTT,CASSEVVARSTEAFF
TRBV19,NA,NA,TRBJ1-5,TGTGCCAGTAGTAACAGGAGGGTAAATCAGCCCCAGCATTTT,CASSNRRVNQPQHF
TRBV6-4,NA,TRBD1,TRBJ1-1,TGTGCCAGCAGGCGACAGGGAGGGAACACTGAAGCTTTCTTT,CASRRQGGNTEAFF
TRBV7-2,NA,NA,TRBJ1-3,TGTGCCAGCAGCGGAGGGACTTTCTCTGGAAACACCATATATTTT,CASSGGTFSGNTIYF
TRBV28,NA,TRBD1,TRBJ1-3,TGTGCCAGCAAGTGGGGACAGCACCTGGGAAACACCATATATTTT,CASKWGQHLGNTIYF
TRBV19,NA,NA,TRBJ2-3,TGTGCCAGTAGCAGGCAGAGAACAGATACGCAGTATTTT,CASSRQRTDTQYF
TRBV28,few,TRBD1,TRBJ1-2,TGTGCCAGCCGGACCCCCCAGGGGGCCTTATGGGACTATGGCTACACCTTC,CASRTPQGALWDYGYTF
TRBV4-2,NA,TRBD2,TRBJ2-3,TGTGCCAGCAGCGCTCGCCCGGGACTAGGAACAGATACGCAGTATTTT,CASSARPGLGTDTQYF
TRBV3-1/TRBV3-2,once,TRBD2,TRBJ2-4,TGTGCCAGCAGCCAAGCTTTCGGGGGGGGAAGGAACATTCAGTACTTC,CASSQAFGGGRNIQYF